This T cell receptor beta chain is drawn from a study of blood T cells in healthy people across ages. The study's findings and limits: When set beside aged donors, long-lived donors presented more naive CD4+ cells and higher diversity. Roughly linearly, TCR beta diversity per million T cells fell as age increased.

A sample-barcoded 5' primer and a J-beta primer mix were used in a second PCR of roughly 7 to 12 cycles. A template-switch adaptor that had 12 random nucleotides put a tag on each cDNA molecule. TCRdb re-called the 5' RACE reads through MiXCR, storing one row per CDR3 protein. The top ten hold about 26% of the sample, which has roughly 730,000 distinct CDR3 sequences, 45% to 70% seen once. On this clonotype itself: Its target is not known.

Whenever a sample was processed, at least 6 million PBMCs were isolated. The material sequenced was blood. The TCR comes from a man aged 40-55 years in good health.

This CDR3 is CASSQGQGINSPLHF. The CDR3 DNA sequence: TGTGCCAGCAGCCAAGGACAGGGGATCAATTCACCCCTCCACTTT. The chain has TRBV3-1 and TRBJ1-6; TRBD1 agrees at 8 bases. J gave up 7 bases and V 1 base, and 3 bases lay outside the gene matches. This CDR3 contains 15 residues. The germline V gene has CDR1 LGHDT and CDR2 YNNKEL (reference sequence).